A single sample gave rise to the 5 T cell receptor beta chains below, sequenced in a study of blood T cell repertoires in COVID-19. The method was immunoSEQ multiplex PCR; TCRdb's version includes in-frame clones alone and lacks a portion of them. The sample has roughly 140,000 clones, 85% to 90% seen once. Sequences were obtained from PBMCs or T cells enriched from blood (not recorded which). Receptors were obtained from a man in his fifties or sixties who had recovered from COVID-19.

This clone occurred once. The gene calls are TRBV28 and TRBJ2-2; 8 bases match TRBD1. The V gene's germline CDR1 is MDHEN and CDR2 SYDVKM. V lost 7 bases, J lost 5 bases, and 12 bases stayed unmatched. This CDR3 is 16 amino acids long. CDR3 sequence: CASTHRTGWVTGELFF. CDR3 nucleotides: TGTGCCAGCACCCACCGGACAGGGTGGGTTACCGGGGAGCTGTTTTTT.

The chain joins TRBV19 to TRBJ1-6; D is possibly TRBD1 (6 bases). Per the germline V gene, CDR1 is LNHDA and CDR2 is SQIVND (reference sequence). The V end was cut by 9 bases, the J end by 7 bases, with 19 bases between. There are 15 residues in the CDR3. The CDR3 sequence is CASKVLDSENSPLHF. In nucleotides, the CDR3 is TGTGCCAGCAAAGTATTGGACAGCGAGAATTCACCCCTCCACTTT.

The rearrangement uses TRBV5-1 and TRBJ1-2; 8 bases are a match to TRBD1. This CDR3 is 15 amino acids long. V was pared by 1 base and J by 4 bases, with 6 bases of the junction left unmatched. The germline V gene encodes CDR1 SGHRS and CDR2 YFSETQ. CDR3 sequence: CASSLLSGGSYGYTF. CDR3 nucleotides: TGCGCCAGCAGCTTGCTTTCAGGGGGCAGCTATGGCTACACCTTC.

The CDR3 protein is CSASVGGRGQPQHF. The CDR3 DNA is TGCAGTGCTAGTGTTGGCGGCAGGGGTCAGCCCCAGCATTTT. The J gene is TRBJ1-5, the V gene TRBV20-1; perhaps TRBD1 as D (6 bases). Germline CDR1 DFQATT, CDR2 SNEGSKA (reference sequence). Trimming stripped 3 bases from V and 6 bases from J, with 15 bases between. The CDR3 totals 14 residues.

This clone was counted a few times. The J gene is TRBJ2-7, the V gene TRBV5-6; 10 bases map to TRBD1. This CDR3 region has 15 residues. V dropped 2 bases and J dropped 8; count of bases not matched to a gene: 10. Germline lookup yields CDR1 SGHDT and CDR2 YYEEEE. The DNA for the CDR3 is TGTGCCAGCAGCTTTCGGGACAGGGGTCCTTTGAAGCAGTACTTC. Translation gives CASSFRDRGPLKQYF.